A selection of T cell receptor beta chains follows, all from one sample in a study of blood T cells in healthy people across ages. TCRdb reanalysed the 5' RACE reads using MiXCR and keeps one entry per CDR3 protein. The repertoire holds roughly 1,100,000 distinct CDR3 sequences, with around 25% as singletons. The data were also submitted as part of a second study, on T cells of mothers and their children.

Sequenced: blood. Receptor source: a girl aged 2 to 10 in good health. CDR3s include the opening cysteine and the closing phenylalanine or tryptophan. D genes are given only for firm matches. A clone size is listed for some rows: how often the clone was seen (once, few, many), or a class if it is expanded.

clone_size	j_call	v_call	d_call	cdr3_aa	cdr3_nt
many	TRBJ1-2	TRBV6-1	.	CASSPTVNYGYTF	TGTGCCAGCAGCCCGACAGTTAACTATGGCTACACCTTC
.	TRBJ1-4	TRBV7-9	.	CASTSRGTNEKLFF	TGTGCCAGCACCTCGAGGGGAACTAATGAAAAACTGTTTTTT
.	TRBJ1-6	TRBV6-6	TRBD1	CASRSGTGHSPLHF	TGTGCCAGCAGATCCGGGACAGGCCATTCACCCCTCCACTTT
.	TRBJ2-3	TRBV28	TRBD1	CASTSGQGRTDTQYF	TGTGCCAGCACCTCGGGACAGGGCCGGACAGATACGCAGTATTTT
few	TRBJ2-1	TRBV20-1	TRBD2	CSARDLEAGDGNEQFF	TGCAGTGCTAGAGATCTTGAAGCGGGAGACGGGAATGAGCAGTTCTTC
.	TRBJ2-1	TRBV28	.	CASSLRIKAYNEQFF	TGTGCCAGCAGTTTACGGATTAAGGCCTACAATGAGCAGTTCTTC
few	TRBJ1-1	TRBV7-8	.	CASSPDNWYYEAFF	TGTGCCAGCAGTCCAGATAACTGGTACTATGAAGCTTTCTTT
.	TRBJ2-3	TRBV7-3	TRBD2	CASSSLAADTDTQYF	TGTGCCAGCAGCTCCCTAGCGGCGGACACAGATACGCAGTATTTT
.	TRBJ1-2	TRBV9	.	CASSVRQNYGYTF	TGTGCCAGCAGCGTAAGACAAAACTATGGCTACACCTTC
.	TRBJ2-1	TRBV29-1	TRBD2	CSLVPSGAHNEQFF	TGCAGCCTTGTCCCTAGCGGGGCCCACAATGAGCAGTTCTTC
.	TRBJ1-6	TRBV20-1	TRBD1	CSATGQVGNSPLHF	TGCAGTGCTACGGGACAGGTCGGCAATTCACCCCTCCACTTT
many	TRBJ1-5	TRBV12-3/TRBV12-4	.	CASSIGGDQPQHF	TGTGCCAGCAGTATCGGGGGGGATCAGCCCCAGCATTTT
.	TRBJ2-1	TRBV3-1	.	CASSQGVGGSHYEQFF	TGTGCCAGCAGCCAAGGGGTAGGGGGTAGCCACTATGAGCAGTTCTTC
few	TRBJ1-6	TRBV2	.	CASSAQQDSPLHF	TGTGCCAGCAGTGCACAGCAAGATTCACCCCTCCACTTT
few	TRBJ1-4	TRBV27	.	CASSSTTRKLFF	TGTGCCAGCAGTTCCACGACTCGAAAACTGTTTTTT
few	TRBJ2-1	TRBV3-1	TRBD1	CASSQETGENEQFF	TGTGCCAGCAGCCAAGAGACAGGGGAGAATGAGCAGTTCTTC
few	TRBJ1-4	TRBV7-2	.	CASSSRQAGVEKLFF	TGTGCCAGCAGCTCAAGACAGGCCGGCGTGGAAAAACTGTTTTTT
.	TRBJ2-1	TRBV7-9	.	CASQTGRDNNEQFF	TGTGCCAGCCAAACGGGCAGGGATAACAATGAGCAGTTCTTC
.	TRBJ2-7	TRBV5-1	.	CASSPGAPTSSEQYF	TGCGCCAGCAGCCCGGGGGCTCCCACCTCGAGCGAGCAGTACTTC
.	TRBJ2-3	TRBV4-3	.	CASSQQNGDTQYF	TGCGCCAGCAGCCAACAAAATGGGGATACGCAGTATTTT
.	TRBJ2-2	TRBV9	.	CASSVDQNTGELFF	TGTGCCAGCAGCGTCGACCAGAACACCGGGGAGCTGTTTTTT
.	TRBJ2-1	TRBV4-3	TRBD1	CASRPDRAHNEQFF	TGCGCCAGCCGACCGGACAGGGCTCACAATGAGCAGTTCTTC
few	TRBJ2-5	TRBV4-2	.	CASSPSLVETQYF	TGTGCCAGCAGCCCTTCTCTGGTGGAGACCCAGTACTTC
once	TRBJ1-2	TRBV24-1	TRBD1	CATTKGQGSSDYTF	TGTGCCACCACTAAAGGACAGGGGTCCTCGGACTACACCTTC
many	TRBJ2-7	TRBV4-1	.	CASSTLSGGTDHEQYF	TGCGCCAGCAGTACGTTGTCGGGCGGGACGGACCACGAGCAGTACTTC
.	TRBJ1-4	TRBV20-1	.	CSARVAESGEKLFF	TGCAGTGCTAGGGTCGCGGAATCAGGAGAAAAACTGTTTTTT
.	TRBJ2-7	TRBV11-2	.	CASSLGGTTSNEQYF	TGTGCCAGCAGCTTAGGCGGGACCACAAGTAACGAGCAGTACTTC
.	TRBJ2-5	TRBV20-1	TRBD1	CSALSWDRQETQYF	TGCAGTGCTCTCAGCTGGGACAGACAAGAGACCCAGTACTTC
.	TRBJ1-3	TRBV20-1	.	CSAREGTGNTIYF	TGCAGTGCTAGAGAGGGGACTGGAAACACCATATATTTT
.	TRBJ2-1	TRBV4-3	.	CASSQGTGHQFF	TGCGCCAGCAGCCAAGGGACGGGTCATCAGTTCTTC
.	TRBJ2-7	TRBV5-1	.	CASSLSEGGLSYEQYF	TGCGCCAGCAGCTTGAGTGAGGGAGGACTGTCCTACGAGCAGTACTTC
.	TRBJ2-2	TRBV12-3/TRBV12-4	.	CASSFATGNTGELFF	TGTGCCAGCAGTTTTGCAACGGGTAACACCGGGGAGCTGTTTTTT
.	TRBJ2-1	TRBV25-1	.	CASSEWRESPYNEQFF	TGTGCCAGCAGTGAATGGAGGGAAAGCCCGTACAATGAGCAGTTCTTC
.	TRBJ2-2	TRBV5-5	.	CASSFEWAGELFF	TGTGCCAGCAGCTTCGAGTGGGCCGGGGAGCTGTTTTTT
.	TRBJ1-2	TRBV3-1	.	CASSQDAGYTF	TGTGCCAGCAGCCAAGACGCCGGCTACACCTTC
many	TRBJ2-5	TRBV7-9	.	CASSLGDQETQYF	TGTGCCAGCAGCTTGGGAGACCAAGAGACCCAGTACTTC
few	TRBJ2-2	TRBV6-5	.	CASYPGAGTGELFF	TGTGCCAGCTACCCGGGGGCGGGGACCGGGGAGCTGTTTTTT
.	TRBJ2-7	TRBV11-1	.	CASSLLIATPGEQHF	TGTGCCAGCAGCTTATTAATCGCGACTCCAGGAGAGCAGCACTTC
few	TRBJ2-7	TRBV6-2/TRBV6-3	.	CASSNKEISYEQYF	TGTGCCAGCAGTAACAAGGAGATATCCTACGAGCAGTACTTC
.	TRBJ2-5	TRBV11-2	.	CASSIDSLKLLQETQYF	TGTGCCAGCAGCATCGACAGCCTAAAGCTTCTCCAAGAGACCCAGTACTTC
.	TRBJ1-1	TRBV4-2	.	CASSQETGTEAFF	TGTGCCAGCAGCCAAGAAACGGGCACTGAAGCTTTCTTT
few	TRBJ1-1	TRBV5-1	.	CASSSDRGMTEAFF	TGCGCCAGCAGCTCTGACAGAGGGATGACTGAAGCTTTCTTT